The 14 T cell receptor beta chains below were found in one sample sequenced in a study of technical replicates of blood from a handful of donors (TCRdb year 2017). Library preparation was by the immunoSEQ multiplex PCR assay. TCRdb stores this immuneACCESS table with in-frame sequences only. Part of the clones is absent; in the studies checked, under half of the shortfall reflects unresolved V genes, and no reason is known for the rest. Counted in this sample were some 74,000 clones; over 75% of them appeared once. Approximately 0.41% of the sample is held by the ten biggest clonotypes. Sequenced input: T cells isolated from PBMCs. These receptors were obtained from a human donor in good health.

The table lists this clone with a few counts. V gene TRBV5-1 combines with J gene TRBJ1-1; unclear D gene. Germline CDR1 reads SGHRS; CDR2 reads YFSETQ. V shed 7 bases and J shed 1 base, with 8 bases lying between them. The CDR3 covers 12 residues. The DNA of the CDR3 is TGCGCCAGCGCAACATCGAACACTGAAGCTTTCTTT. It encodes CASATSNTEAFF. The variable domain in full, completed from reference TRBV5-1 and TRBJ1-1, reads KAGVTQTPRYLIKTRGQQVTLSCSPISGHRSVSWYQQTPGQGLQFLFEYFSETQRNKGNFPGRFSGRQFSNSRSEMNVSTLELGDSALYLCASATSNTEAFFGQGTRLTVV.

CDR3 sequence: CASSYAAGDQETQYF. CDR3 DNA sequence: TGTGCCAGCAGTTACGCGGCGGGAGATCAGGAGACCCAGTACTTC. This chain uses TRBV6-6 with TRBJ2-5, with 7 bases identical to TRBD2. The junction had 8 bases not matched to a gene; V was cut back by 2 bases and J by 5 bases. CDR3 length: 15 residues. Germline V gives CDR1 MNHNY, CDR2 SVGAGI (reference sequence).

The CDR3, as DNA: TGTGCCAGTAGTGGAGGGGAAGGACAGCCCCAGCATTTT. This sequence encodes CASSGGEGQPQHF. V usage is TRBV19 and J usage is TRBJ1-5; TRBD1 might be the D (5 bases). This CDR3 is built from 13 residues. CDR1 is LNHDA and CDR2 is SQIVND in the germline V gene (reference sequence). Trimming stripped 5 bases from V and 7 bases from J, with 12 bases between.

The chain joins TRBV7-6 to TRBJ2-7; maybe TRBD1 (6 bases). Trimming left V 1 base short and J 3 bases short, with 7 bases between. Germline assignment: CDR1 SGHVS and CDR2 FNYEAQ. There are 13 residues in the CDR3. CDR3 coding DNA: TGTGCCAGCAGCTTAGAGGGGGACTACGAGCAGTACTTC. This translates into CASSLEGDYEQYF.

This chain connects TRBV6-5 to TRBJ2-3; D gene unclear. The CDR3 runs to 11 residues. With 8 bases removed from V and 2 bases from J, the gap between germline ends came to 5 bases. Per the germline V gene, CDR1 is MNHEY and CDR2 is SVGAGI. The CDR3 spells CASRVTDTQYF. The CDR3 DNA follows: TGTGCCAGCCGCGTCACAGATACGCAGTATTTT.

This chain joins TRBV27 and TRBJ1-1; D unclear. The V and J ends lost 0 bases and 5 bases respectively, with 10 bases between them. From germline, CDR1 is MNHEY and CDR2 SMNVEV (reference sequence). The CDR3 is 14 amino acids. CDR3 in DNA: TGTGCCAGCAGTTTATCGAGGGTACAAACTGAAGCTTTCTTT. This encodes CASSLSRVQTEAFF.

The CDR3 sequence is CASSSLPTGKTEAFF. The CDR3 DNA is TGTGCCAGCAGTTCTTTACCGACAGGGAAGACTGAAGCTTTCTTT. This chain connects TRBV27 to TRBJ1-1; 7 bases agree with TRBD1. The CDR3 contains 15 residues. The junction had 10 bases not matched to a gene; V was cut back by 4 bases and J by 5 bases. Germline values: CDR1 MNHEY, CDR2 SMNVEV (reference sequence).

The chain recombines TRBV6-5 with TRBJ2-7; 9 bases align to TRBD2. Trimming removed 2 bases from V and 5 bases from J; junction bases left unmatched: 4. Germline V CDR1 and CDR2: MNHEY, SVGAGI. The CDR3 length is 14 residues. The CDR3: CASSYLGLADEQYF. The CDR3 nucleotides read TGTGCCAGCAGTTACCTGGGACTAGCTGACGAGCAGTACTTC.

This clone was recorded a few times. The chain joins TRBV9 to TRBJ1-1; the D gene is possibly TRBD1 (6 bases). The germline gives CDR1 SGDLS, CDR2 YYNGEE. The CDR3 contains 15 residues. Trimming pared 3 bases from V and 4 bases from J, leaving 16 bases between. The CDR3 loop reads CASSGISRGGTEAFF. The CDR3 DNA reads TGTGCCAGCAGCGGCATATCAAGAGGGGGCACTGAAGCTTTCTTT.

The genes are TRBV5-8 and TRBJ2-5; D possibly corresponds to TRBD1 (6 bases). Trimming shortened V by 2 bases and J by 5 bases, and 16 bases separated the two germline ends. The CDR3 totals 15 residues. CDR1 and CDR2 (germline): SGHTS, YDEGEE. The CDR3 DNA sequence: TGTGCCAGCAGCTTAGACTCAGGGGATTCGGAGACCCAGTACTTC. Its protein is CASSLDSGDSETQYF. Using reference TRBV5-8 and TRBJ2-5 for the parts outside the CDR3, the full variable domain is EAGVTQSPTHLIKTRGQQATLRCSPISGHTSVYWYQQALGLGLQFLLWYDEGEERNRGNFPPRFSGRQFPNYSSELNVNALELEDSALYLCASSLDSGDSETQYFGPGTRLLVL.

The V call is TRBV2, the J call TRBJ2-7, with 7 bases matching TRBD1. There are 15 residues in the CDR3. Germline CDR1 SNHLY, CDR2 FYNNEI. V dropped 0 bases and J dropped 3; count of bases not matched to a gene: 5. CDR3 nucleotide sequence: TGTGCCAGCAGTGAAGCATCCGGGACAGTCTACGAGCAGTACTTC. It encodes CASSEASGTVYEQYF. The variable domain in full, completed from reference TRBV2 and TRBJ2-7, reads EPEVTQTPSHQVTQMGQEVILRCVPISNHLYFYWYRQILGQKVEFLVSFYNNEISEKSEIFDDQFSVERPDGSNFTLKIRSTKLEDSAMYFCASSEASGTVYEQYFGPGTRLTVT.

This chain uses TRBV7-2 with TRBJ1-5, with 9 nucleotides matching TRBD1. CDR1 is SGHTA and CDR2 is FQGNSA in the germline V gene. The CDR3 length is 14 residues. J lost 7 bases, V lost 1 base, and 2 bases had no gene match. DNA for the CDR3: TGTGCCAGCAGCTTAGAGGGACAGGGACAGCCCCAGCATTTT. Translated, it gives CASSLEGQGQPQHF.

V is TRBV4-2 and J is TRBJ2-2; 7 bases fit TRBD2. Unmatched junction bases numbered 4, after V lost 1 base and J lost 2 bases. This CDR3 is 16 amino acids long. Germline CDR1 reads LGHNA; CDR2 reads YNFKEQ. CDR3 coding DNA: TGTGCCAGCAGCCAAGTTCCTAGCGGAAACACCGGGGAGCTGTTTTTT. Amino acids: CASSQVPSGNTGELFF.

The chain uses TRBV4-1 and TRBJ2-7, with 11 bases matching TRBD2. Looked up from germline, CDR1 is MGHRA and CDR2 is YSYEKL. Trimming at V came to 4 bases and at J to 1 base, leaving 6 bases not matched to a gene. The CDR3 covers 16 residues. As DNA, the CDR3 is TGCGCCAGCAGCCTAAAGGGGACTAGCGGATCCTACGAGCAGTACTTC. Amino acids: CASSLKGTSGSYEQYF.